This T cell receptor beta chain appears in the sequencing data of a study of blood T cell repertoires in COVID-19. Original methodology: How many nucleated cells were present was estimated from reference gene primer amplification. Assay: immunoSEQ multiplex PCR; the TCRdb copy retains only in-frame clones and omits some. V and J calls and clone size come straight from that table; D and trimming were deduced from the DNA. The table has 150,000 to 200,000 clones, roughly 83% seen once; the top ten hold almost 6%. The V gene's germline CDR1 is MNHEY and CDR2 SMNVEV (reference sequence). Unmatched junction bases numbered 7, after V lost 1 base and J lost 5 bases. There are 15 residues in the CDR3.

The rearrangement uses TRBV27 and TRBJ2-5; 7 bases are shared with TRBD2. The sample taken for sequencing was peripheral blood. The TCR was taken from a woman aged 40 to 50 with COVID-19, enrolled during active disease. The CDR3 DNA is TGTGCCAGCAGTTTATGGGGGGGGGTAGGTGAGACCCAGTACTTC. This encodes CASSLWGGVGETQYF.